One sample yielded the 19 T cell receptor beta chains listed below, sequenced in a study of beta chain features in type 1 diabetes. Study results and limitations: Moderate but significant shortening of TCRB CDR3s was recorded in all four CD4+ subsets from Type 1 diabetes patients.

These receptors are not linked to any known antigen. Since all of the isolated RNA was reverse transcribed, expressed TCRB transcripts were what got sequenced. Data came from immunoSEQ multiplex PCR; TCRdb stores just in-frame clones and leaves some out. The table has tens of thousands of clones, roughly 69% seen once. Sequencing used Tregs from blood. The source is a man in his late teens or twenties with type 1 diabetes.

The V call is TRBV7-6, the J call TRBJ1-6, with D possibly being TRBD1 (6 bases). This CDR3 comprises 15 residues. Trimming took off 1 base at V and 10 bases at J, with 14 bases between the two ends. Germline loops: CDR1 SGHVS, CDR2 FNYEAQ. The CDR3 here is CASSLERGAKSPLHF. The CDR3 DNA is TGTGCCAGCAGCTTAGAACGGGGGGCAAAATCACCCCTCCACTTT.

The DNA of the CDR3 is TGTGCCAGCAGTTATTCCCGACACAGCAATCAGCCCCAGCATTTT. This codes for CASSYSRHSNQPQHF. This chain connects TRBV6-5 to TRBJ1-5, with unresolved D. V was trimmed by 3 bases and J by 1 base, leaving 10 bases between them. CDR1 and CDR2 (germline): MNHEY, SVGAGI. CDR3 length: 15 amino acids.

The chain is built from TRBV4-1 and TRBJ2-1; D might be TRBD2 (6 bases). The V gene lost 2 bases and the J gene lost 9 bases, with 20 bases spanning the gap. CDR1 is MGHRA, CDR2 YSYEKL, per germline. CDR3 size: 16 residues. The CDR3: CASSQTKAGLVTEQFF. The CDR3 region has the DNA TGCGCCAGCAGCCAAACTAAAGCGGGCTTAGTCACTGAGCAGTTCTTC.

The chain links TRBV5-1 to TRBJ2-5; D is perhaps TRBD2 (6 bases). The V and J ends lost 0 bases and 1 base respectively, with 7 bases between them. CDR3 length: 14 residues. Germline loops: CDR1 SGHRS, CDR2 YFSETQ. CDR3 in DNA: TGCGCCAGCAGCTTGGGCGGGGCCCAAGAGACCCAGTACTTC. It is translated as CASSLGGAQETQYF.

CDR3 amino acids: CASSQDWWTGGQYNEQFF. Written as DNA, the CDR3 is TGCGCCAGCAGCCAAGATTGGTGGACGGGGGGCCAGTACAATGAGCAGTTCTTC. The chain links TRBV4-3 to TRBJ2-1; a possible D gene is TRBD2 (7 bases). Trimming shortened V by 0 bases and J by 4 bases, and 19 bases separated the two germline ends. The germline gives CDR1 LGHNA, CDR2 YSLEER. The CDR3 totals 18 residues.

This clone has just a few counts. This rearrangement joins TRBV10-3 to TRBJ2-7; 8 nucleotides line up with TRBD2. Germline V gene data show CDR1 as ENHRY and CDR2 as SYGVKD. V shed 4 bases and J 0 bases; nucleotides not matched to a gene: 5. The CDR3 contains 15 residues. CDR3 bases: TGTGCCATCAGTGTCCGAAGCGGGAGCTCCTACGAGCAGTACTTC. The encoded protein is CAISVRSGSSYEQYF.

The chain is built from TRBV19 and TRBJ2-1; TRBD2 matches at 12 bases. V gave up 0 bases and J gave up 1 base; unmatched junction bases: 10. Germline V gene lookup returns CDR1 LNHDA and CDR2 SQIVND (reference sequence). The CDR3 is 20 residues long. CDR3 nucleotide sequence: TGTGCCAGTAGTATAGATACGACTAGCGGGAGAGGATTTTCCTACAATGAGCAGTTCTTC. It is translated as CASSIDTTSGRGFSYNEQFF.

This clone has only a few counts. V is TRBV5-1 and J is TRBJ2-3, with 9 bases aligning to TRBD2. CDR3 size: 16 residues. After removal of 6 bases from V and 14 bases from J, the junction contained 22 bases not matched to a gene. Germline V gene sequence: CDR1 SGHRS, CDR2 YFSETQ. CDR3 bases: TGCGCCAGCACCGGGGGCCCGGGACTAGCCGCCCAGGTTCTGTATTTT. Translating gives CASTGGPGLAAQVLYF.

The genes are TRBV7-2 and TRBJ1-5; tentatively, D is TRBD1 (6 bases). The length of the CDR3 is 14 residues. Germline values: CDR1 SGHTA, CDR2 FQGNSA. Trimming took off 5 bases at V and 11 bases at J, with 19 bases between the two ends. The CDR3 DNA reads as TGTGCCAGCAGCCTAATACAGGGAATTGGGGCCCAGCATTTT. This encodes CASSLIQGIGAQHF.

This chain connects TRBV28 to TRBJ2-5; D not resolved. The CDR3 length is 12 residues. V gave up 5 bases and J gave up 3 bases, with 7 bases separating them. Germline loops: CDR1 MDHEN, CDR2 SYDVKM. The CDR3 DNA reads TGTGCCAGCAGTCATAACAAAGAGACCCAGTACTTC. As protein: CASSHNKETQYF.

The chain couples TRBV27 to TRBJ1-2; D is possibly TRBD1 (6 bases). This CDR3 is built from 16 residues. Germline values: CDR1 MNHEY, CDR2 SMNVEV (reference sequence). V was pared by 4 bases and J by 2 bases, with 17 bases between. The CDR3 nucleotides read TGTGCCAGCAGTTGGGGCAGGGGACGGTTGAACTATGGCTACACCTTC. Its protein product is CASSWGRGRLNYGYTF.

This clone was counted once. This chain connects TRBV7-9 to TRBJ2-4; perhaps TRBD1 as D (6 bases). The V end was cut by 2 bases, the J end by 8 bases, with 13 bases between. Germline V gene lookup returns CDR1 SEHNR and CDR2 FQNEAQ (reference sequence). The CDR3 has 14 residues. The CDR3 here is CASSLSQGADIQYF. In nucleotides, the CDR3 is TGTGCCAGCAGCTTATCACAGGGCGCGGACATTCAGTACTTC.

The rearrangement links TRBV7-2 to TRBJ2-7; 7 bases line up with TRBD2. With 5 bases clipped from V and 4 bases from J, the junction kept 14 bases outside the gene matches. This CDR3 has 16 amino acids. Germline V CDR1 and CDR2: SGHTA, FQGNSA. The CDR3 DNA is TGTGCCAGCAGCCAAGGAGCTTCCGGGGGGATGTACGAGCAGTACTTC. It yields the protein CASSQGASGGMYEQYF.

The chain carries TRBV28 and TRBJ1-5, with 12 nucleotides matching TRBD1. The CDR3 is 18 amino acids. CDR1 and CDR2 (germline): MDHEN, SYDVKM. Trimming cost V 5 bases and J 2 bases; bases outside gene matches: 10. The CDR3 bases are TGTGCCAGCAGTAAAAGGGACAGGGGGCGGTATGGCAATCAGCCCCAGCATTTT. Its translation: CASSKRDRGRYGNQPQHF.

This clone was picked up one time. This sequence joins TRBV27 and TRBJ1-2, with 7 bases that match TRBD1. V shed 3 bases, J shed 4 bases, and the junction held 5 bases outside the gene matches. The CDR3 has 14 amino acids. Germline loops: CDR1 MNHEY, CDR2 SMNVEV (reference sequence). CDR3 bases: TGTGCCAGCAGTTTGACAGGGTATACCTATGGCTACACCTTC. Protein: CASSLTGYTYGYTF.

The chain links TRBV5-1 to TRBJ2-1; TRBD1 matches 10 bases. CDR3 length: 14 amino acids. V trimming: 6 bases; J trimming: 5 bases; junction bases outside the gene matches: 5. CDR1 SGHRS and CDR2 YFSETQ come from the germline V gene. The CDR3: CASISGQGNNEQFF. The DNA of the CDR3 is TGCGCCAGCATCTCGGGACAGGGGAACAATGAGCAGTTCTTC.

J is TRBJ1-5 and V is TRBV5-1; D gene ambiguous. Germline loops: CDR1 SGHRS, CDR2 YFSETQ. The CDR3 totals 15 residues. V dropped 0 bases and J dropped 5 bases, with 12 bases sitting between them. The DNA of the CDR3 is TGCGCCAGCAGCTTGGCCGGGATGAGGGATCAGCCCCAGCATTTT. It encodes CASSLAGMRDQPQHF.

The CDR3 here is CASSLDGTHYGYTF. CDR3 nucleotide sequence: TGTGCCAGCAGCTTAGATGGGACACACTATGGCTACACCTTC. V usage is TRBV7-2 and J usage is TRBJ1-2; D may be TRBD1 (6 bases). Trimming pared 1 base from V and 3 bases from J, leaving 9 bases between. The CDR3 spans 14 residues. Per germline, CDR1 SGHTA and CDR2 FQGNSA.

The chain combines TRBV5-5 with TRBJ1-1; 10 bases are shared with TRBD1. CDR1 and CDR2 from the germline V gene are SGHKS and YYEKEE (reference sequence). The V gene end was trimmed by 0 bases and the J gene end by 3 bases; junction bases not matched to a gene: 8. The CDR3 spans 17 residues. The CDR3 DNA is TGTGCCAGCAGCTTGGGCCTCCGGACAGGGGGGGACACTGAAGCTTTCTTT. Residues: CASSLGLRTGGDTEAFF.